A selection of T cell receptor beta chains follows, all from one sample in a study of blood T cell repertoires in COVID-19. Here immunoSEQ multiplex PCR was the method, and the copy in TCRdb shows in-frame clones only, minus some. The sample gives some 150,000 clones, more than 75% of which show up once; 8.5% to 9% is in the top ten. Specimen: peripheral blood. Source of these receptors: a woman aged 50 to 60 with active or convalescent COVID-19. The CDR3 runs from the conserved cysteine through the conserved F or W. The order of the fields is J gene, clone size, D gene, V gene, CDR3 protein, CDR3 DNA. A D gene is named only where the DNA matches it firmly. Expanded clones get a size class; other rows say once, few or many, or leave the size out.

>TRBJ2-2|once|-|TRBV25-1
CASSEGFKAGPNTGELFF
TGTGCCAGCAGTGAGGGTTTTAAGGCAGGGCCGAACACCGGGGAGCTGTTTTTT
>TRBJ2-2|-|-|TRBV19
CASSIGAGAATGELFF
TGTGCCAGTAGTATAGGGGCAGGGGCAGCCACCGGGGAGCTGTTTTTT
>TRBJ2-1|-|TRBD1|TRBV28
CASSLAGDRLNEQFF
TGTGCCAGCAGTTTAGCAGGGGACAGACTCAATGAGCAGTTCTTC
>TRBJ1-2|-|-|TRBV6-5
CASSNSYGYTF
TGTGCCAGCAGTAACAGCTATGGCTACACCTTC
>TRBJ1-3|-|TRBD1|TRBV7-6
CASSETGNLGNTIYF
TGTGCCAGCAGCGAGACAGGGAACCTTGGAAACACCATATATTTT
>TRBJ2-2|-|-|TRBV19
CASSGRNTGELFF
TGTGCCAGTAGTGGCAGGAACACCGGGGAGCTGTTTTTT
>TRBJ2-1|-|TRBD2|TRBV7-2
CASTFPVTSGNNEQFF
TGTGCCAGCACCTTTCCCGTGACTAGCGGTAACAATGAGCAGTTCTTC
>TRBJ1-3|once|-|TRBV7-2
CASSLAGHQDSGNTIYF
TGTGCCAGCAGCTTAGCGGGGCACCAGGATTCTGGAAACACCATATATTTT
>TRBJ1-6|-|-|TRBV7-2
CASSLAWVPGSYNSPLHF
TGTGCCAGCAGCTTAGCCTGGGTCCCCGGGTCCTATAATTCACCCCTCCACTTT
>TRBJ2-3|-|TRBD2|TRBV7-2
CASRFLAGGPDTQYF
TGTGCCAGCAGGTTCCTAGCGGGAGGGCCAGATACGCAGTATTTT